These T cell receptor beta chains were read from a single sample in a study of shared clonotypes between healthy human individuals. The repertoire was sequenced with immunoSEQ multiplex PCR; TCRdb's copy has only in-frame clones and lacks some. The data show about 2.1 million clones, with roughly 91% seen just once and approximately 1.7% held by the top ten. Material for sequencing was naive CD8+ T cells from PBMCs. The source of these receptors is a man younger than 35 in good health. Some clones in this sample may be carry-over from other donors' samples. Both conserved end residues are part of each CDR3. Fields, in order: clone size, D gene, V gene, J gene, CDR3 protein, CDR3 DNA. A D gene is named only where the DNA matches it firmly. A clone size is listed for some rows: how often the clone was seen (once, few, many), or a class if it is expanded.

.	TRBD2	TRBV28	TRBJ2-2	CASSLGLAGLAGELFF	TGTGCCAGCAGTTTAGGACTAGCGGGACTCGCCGGGGAGCTGTTTTTT
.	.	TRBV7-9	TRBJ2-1	CASSFGTFVEQFF	TGTGCCAGCAGCTTTGGGACGTTCGTTGAGCAGTTCTTC
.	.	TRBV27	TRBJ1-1	CASSLRTPNTEAFF	TGTGCCAGCAGCCTGAGGACACCTAACACTGAAGCTTTCTTT
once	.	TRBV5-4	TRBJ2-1	CASSLGQGLSEQFF	TGTGCCAGCAGCTTGGGACAGGGACTTTCGGAGCAGTTCTTC
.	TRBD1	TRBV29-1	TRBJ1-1	CSVEDRVGTGRNTEAFF	TGCAGCGTTGAAGATCGGGTGGGGACAGGGAGAAACACTGAAGCTTTCTTT
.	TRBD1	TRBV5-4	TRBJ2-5	CASSYRTGLPGETQYF	TGTGCCAGCAGCTACCGGACAGGACTGCCGGGAGAGACCCAGTACTTC
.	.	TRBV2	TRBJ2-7	CASSEAGPDRTSYEQYF	TGTGCCAGCAGTGAAGCGGGCCCGGACAGAACCTCCTACGAGCAGTACTTC
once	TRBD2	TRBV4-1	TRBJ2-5	CASSQEGLAGKTQYF	TGCGCCAGCAGCCAAGAGGGACTAGCGGGAAAGACCCAGTACTTC
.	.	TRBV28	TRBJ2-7	CASSQDDSYEQHF	TGTGCCAGCAGTCAAGACGACTCCTACGAGCAGCACTTC
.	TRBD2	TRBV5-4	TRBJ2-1	CASSRGGPPPGDEQFF	TGTGCCAGCAGCAGGGGAGGGCCGCCCCCTGGGGATGAGCAGTTCTTC
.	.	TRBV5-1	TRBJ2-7	CASSLASTAPYEQYF	TGCGCCAGCAGCTTGGCCTCGACAGCCCCCTACGAGCAGTACTTC
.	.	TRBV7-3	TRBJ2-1	CASSLSVGAYNEQFF	TGTGCCAGCAGCTTATCGGTCGGGGCCTACAATGAGCAGTTCTTC
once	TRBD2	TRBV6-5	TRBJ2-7	CASSYSLAGPLGEQYF	TGTGCCAGCAGTTACTCGTTAGCGGGTCCTCTGGGAGAGCAGTACTTC
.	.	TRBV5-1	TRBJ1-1	CASSWGPDGTEAFF	TGCGCCAGCAGCTGGGGACCTGATGGCACTGAAGCTTTCTTT
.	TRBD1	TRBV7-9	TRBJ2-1	CASSLRQGTLNEQFF	TGTGCCAGCAGCTTGAGACAGGGAACGTTAAATGAGCAGTTCTTC